The 9 T cell receptor beta chains in this list originate from one sample, sequenced in a study of OX40 agonist ivuxolimab in advanced cancers. Assay: immunoSEQ multiplex PCR; the TCRdb copy retains only in-frame clones and omits some. This table holds some 59,000 clones, under 95% found once. The material sequenced was CD4+ or CD8+ T cells sorted from blood, taken in a trial of the OX40 agonist ivuxolimab. The source is an adult with an advanced solid tumor such as melanoma, head and neck, liver or kidney cancer.

V usage is TRBV19 and J usage is TRBJ1-2; 11 positions match TRBD1. The ends lost 0 bases at V and 4 bases at J; junction bases unmatched: 16. The germline gives CDR1 LNHDA, CDR2 SQIVND (reference sequence). The CDR3 covers 20 residues. The CDR3 is CASSIEGFSDRGLLVYGYTF. DNA for the CDR3: TGTGCCAGTAGTATAGAGGGCTTTTCGGACAGGGGGCTTCTGGTCTATGGCTACACCTTC.

This clone was found once. The gene calls are TRBV7-3 and TRBJ2-7; 12 bases fit TRBD1. With 4 bases clipped from V and 4 bases from J, the junction kept 5 bases outside the gene matches. CDR1 and CDR2 from the germline V gene are SGHTA and FQGTGA. The length of the CDR3 is 15 residues. As DNA, the CDR3 is TGTGCCAGCAGCTCCCCGGGACAGGGGGCATACGAGCAGTACTTC. This gives the protein CASSSPGQGAYEQYF.

The chain links TRBV5-8 to TRBJ1-2; D perhaps matches TRBD1 (5 bases). V was shortened by 4 bases and J by 6 bases, with 25 bases between the two germline ends. Germline V gene lookup returns CDR1 SGHTS and CDR2 YDEGEE. CDR3 size: 17 residues. CDR3 amino acids: CASSPRSGRTTWNGYTF. CDR3 nucleotides: TGTGCCAGCAGCCCGAGGTCGGGACGAACTACCTGGAATGGCTACACCTTC.

The V call is TRBV14, the J call TRBJ2-1; no reliable D call. Looked up from germline, CDR1 is SGHDN and CDR2 is FVKESK. The V and J ends lost 1 base and 4 bases respectively, with 11 bases between them. This CDR3 has 15 residues. The CDR3 DNA reads TGTGCCAGCAGCCAAGGGCTCCCCGGATACAATGAGCAGTTCTTC. Its translation is CASSQGLPGYNEQFF.

This chain connects TRBV2 to TRBJ2-4; 8 positions agree with TRBD2. Germline CDR1 and CDR2: SNHLY and FYNNEI. The V and J ends lost 5 bases and 5 bases, in that order; junction bases with no gene match: 14. CDR3 size: 17 residues. The DNA for the CDR3 is TGTGCCAGCAGTATACACTTGACGGGAGGGAGGGAAAACATTCAGTACTTC. Translating it yields CASSIHLTGGRENIQYF. Full variable domain (missing parts from reference TRBV2 and TRBJ2-4): EPEVTQTPSHQVTQMGQEVILRCVPISNHLYFYWYRQILGQKVEFLVSFYNNEISEKSEIFDDQFSVERPDGSNFTLKIRSTKLEDSAMYFCASSIHLTGGRENIQYFGAGTRLSVL.

This clone was seen once. The V and J genes are TRBV21-1 and TRBJ2-5; no DNA check was done on the table's D call, TRBD2. TRBV21-1 is a known pseudogene. The CDR3 loop spans 14 amino acids. The DNA for the CDR3 is TGTGCCAGCAGCGAGGGGGAGGGAGGAGAGACCCAGTACTTC. Residues: CASSEGEGGETQYF.

This chain joins TRBV27 and TRBJ1-5; a weak D match, TRBD1 (6 bases). Trimming cost V 4 bases and J 0 bases, with 10 bases left between them. Looked up from germline, CDR1 is MNHEY and CDR2 is SMNVEV (reference sequence). The length of the CDR3 is 15 residues. CDR3 sequence (DNA): TGTGCCAGCAGTTATTCGGGACATAGCAATCAGCCCCAGCATTTT. Translated, it gives CASSYSGHSNQPQHF.

Comment on this clone: The junction departs from the called germline gene at one end, perhaps through a read error. The same CDR3 arises from other DNA sequences in this sample as well. The chain employs TRBV29-1 and TRBJ1-5; D might be TRBD1 (6 bases). Germline CDR1 reads SQVTM; CDR2 reads ANQGSEA. The CDR3 totals 13 residues. The CDR3, as DNA: TGTAGCGTTACGGCAGGGGCCTATCAGCCCCAGCATTTT. Translation: CSVTAGAYQPQHF. Variable domain in full (rest from reference TRBV29-1 and TRBJ1-5): SAVISQKPSRDICQRGTSLTIQCQVDSQVTMMFWYRQQPGQSLTLIATANQGSEATYESGFVIDKFPISRPNLTFSTLTVSNMSPEDSSIYLCSVTAGAYQPQHFGDGTRLSIL.

The V call is TRBV2, the J call TRBJ2-1, with 13 bases fitting TRBD2. V shed 1 base and J 0 bases; nucleotides not matched to a gene: 6. The CDR3 sequence is 19 residues long. Germline values: CDR1 SNHLY, CDR2 FYNNEI. CDR3 DNA: TGTGCCAGCAGTGAAGTTACTAGCGGGGGGGCCCTCTCCTACAATGAGCAGTTCTTC. It yields the protein CASSEVTSGGALSYNEQFF.